The rows below give T cell receptor beta chains drawn from one sample of a study of T cell responses to AZD1222 COVID-19 vaccine. Clones were sequenced by immunoSEQ multiplex PCR, and TCRdb holds only the in-frame ones, with some missing. The table has 90,000 to 150,000 clones, 80% to 90% seen once. The sequenced sample was peripheral blood, obtained on day 0 of AZD1222 vaccination. Receptors were obtained from an adult in good health. Both conserved end residues are trimmed from each CDR3. Each record gives: V gene, CDR3 protein.

V gene: TRBV6-5; CDR3 protein: ASRRSGLREQF
V gene: TRBV6-5; CDR3 protein: ASNPGDSSYEQY
V gene: TRBV4-2; CDR3 protein: ASSHVRQGDQPQH
V gene: TRBV18; CDR3 protein: ASSPGGSYGYT
V gene: TRBV10-3; CDR3 protein: AISGGQDTGELF
V gene: TRBV1; CDR3 protein: TSFPTGLQGNEQF
V gene: TRBV24-1; CDR3 protein: ATSDATGWGGYT
V gene: TRBV5-6; CDR3 protein: ASMHYYAMEQY
V gene: TRBV18; CDR3 protein: ASSPAVGGRTEAF
V gene: TRBV9; CDR3 protein: ASSVGSTAQYSPLH
V gene: TRBV27; CDR3 protein: ASSLPQGSQQY
V gene: TRBV19; CDR3 protein: ASSPRGGWLNTEAF
V gene: TRBV6-2/TRBV6-3; CDR3 protein: ASSLLEQGRSPLH
V gene: TRBV6-6; CDR3 protein: ASSYSSVGLEEKLF
V gene: TRBV5-1; CDR3 protein: ASSSQGQFNEQY
V gene: TRBV9; CDR3 protein: ASSVSSSYNEQF
V gene: TRBV21-1; CDR3 protein: ASSKVEDREETQY
V gene: TRBV5-1; CDR3 protein: ASSSLAGGRYEQY
V gene: TRBV30; CDR3 protein: AWRDTAYEQY
V gene: TRBV14; CDR3 protein: ASSPLVGYEQY
V gene: TRBV9; CDR3 protein: ASSADRGDYGYT
V gene: TRBV7-9; CDR3 protein: ASSFDTGYAGYT
V gene: TRBV30; CDR3 protein: AWSFRLNEKLF
V gene: TRBV6-5; CDR3 protein: ASSYGPGYGNTIY
V gene: TRBV2; CDR3 protein: ASNTDSLNQPQH
V gene: TRBV7-9; CDR3 protein: ASSPLPGVNRSNYGYT
V gene: TRBV7-9; CDR3 protein: ASSLTAGGLTGELF
V gene: TRBV5-6; CDR3 protein: ASSLAFGQGALGNSPLH
V gene: TRBV27; CDR3 protein: ASRKREKLF
V gene: TRBV28; CDR3 protein: ASSPHTVSYEQY
V gene: TRBV6-2/TRBV6-3; CDR3 protein: ASSYSGTEYGYT
V gene: TRBV6-2/TRBV6-3; CDR3 protein: ASSYPPKQF
V gene: TRBV30; CDR3 protein: AWRGTYTEAF
V gene: TRBV24-1; CDR3 protein: ATRSVEQY
V gene: TRBV7-2; CDR3 protein: ASSLPLAGGPWNEQF
V gene: TRBV4-2; CDR3 protein: ASSQDRGGPYNEQF
V gene: TRBV6-5; CDR3 protein: ASSRRGMNTEAF
V gene: TRBV10-3; CDR3 protein: AISEAQGGNEKLF
V gene: TRBV28; CDR3 protein: ASSLEGRNEQY
V gene: TRBV9; CDR3 protein: ASSVELAARSYNEQF
V gene: TRBV5-8; CDR3 protein: ATAGRQGYYGYT
V gene: TRBV5-1; CDR3 protein: ASSIQGGGTGELF
V gene: TRBV28; CDR3 protein: ASSSPGLAGGSYEQY
V gene: TRBV5-1; CDR3 protein: ASSFVSGNENTIY
V gene: TRBV6-2/TRBV6-3; CDR3 protein: ASSYGRYEQY
V gene: TRBV25-1; CDR3 protein: ASSPASGQRGLETQY
V gene: TRBV28; CDR3 protein: ASSFLPGQGADEQY
V gene: TRBV20-1; CDR3 protein: SASVFAGAGTEAF
V gene: TRBV11-3; CDR3 protein: ATTSGGPREQY
V gene: TRBV7-9; CDR3 protein: ASSFVGGGYGYT
V gene: TRBV6-2/TRBV6-3; CDR3 protein: ASSYAGASYEQY
V gene: TRBV4-1; CDR3 protein: ASSQDGGGSYNEQF